This TCR beta chain is drawn from a study of beta chain features in type 1 diabetes. This CDR3 comprises 14 residues. V was trimmed by 8 bases and J by 2 bases, leaving 12 bases between them. The germline V gene encodes CDR1 SEHNR and CDR2 FQNEAQ (reference sequence). The sequenced template was cDNA made from the entire isolated RNA. Sequencing used immunoSEQ multiplex PCR; TCRdb keeps in-frame clones, though not all of them. This sample has 400,000 to 550,000 clones; about an eighth occur once, and the top ten carry about 0.042%. This clone was recorded a few times. Purity of each sorted population was above 95%.

Sequencing was performed on naive CD4+ T cells from blood. This TCR derives from a woman between 18 and 30 years old in good health. This chain connects TRBV7-9 to TRBJ1-4; D possibly corresponds to TRBD1 (5 bases). The CDR3 DNA sequence: TGTGCCAGCGATCAGGGAGGCACTAATGAAAAACTGTTTTTT. As protein: CASDQGGTNEKLFF.